Listed here are 10 T cell receptor beta chains from one sample, sequenced in a study of control samples from healthy donors and cancer patients (dated by TCRdb to about 2020). The receptor library was made with the immunoSEQ multiplex PCR assay. TCRdb's version of the immuneACCESS table is confined to in-frame rearrangements and falls short of the full clone set. An unresolved V gene accounts for under half of the shortfall where checked; the remainder is of unknown origin. The table for this sample lists under 150,000 clones; about 93% of them were counted only once. The ten largest clones capture 2.6% of the sample. The source material was blood. The receptors were gathered from a young man in good health.

The chain employs TRBV19 and TRBJ1-1; D is undetermined. Trimming took off 3 bases at V and 5 bases at J, with 13 bases between the two ends. This CDR3 is built from 14 residues. Germline CDR1 is LNHDA and CDR2 is SQIVND (reference sequence). Here the CDR3 reads CASSILYSGTEAFF. The CDR3 DNA is TGTGCCAGTAGTATCCTCTACTCCGGGACTGAAGCTTTCTTT. Filled out from reference TRBV19 and TRBJ1-1, the complete variable domain reads DGGITQSPKYLFRKEGQNVTLSCEQNLNHDAMYWYRQDPGQGLRLIYYSQIVNDFQKGDIAEGYSVSREKKESFPLTVTSAQKNPTAFYLCASSILYSGTEAFFGQGTRLTVV.

This sequence joins TRBV6-6 and TRBJ2-7; 7 positions agree with TRBD1. Germline V gives CDR1 MNHNY, CDR2 SVGAGI (reference sequence). This CDR3 spans 14 amino acids. Unmatched junction bases numbered 7, after V lost 6 bases and J lost 2 bases. The CDR3 bases are TGTGCCAGCAGGACCGGGACAGCTCCCTACGAGCAGTACGTC. This sequence encodes CASRTGTAPYEQYV.

The chain uses TRBV11-2 and TRBJ1-4; D possibly corresponds to TRBD1 (6 bases). The CDR3 totals 16 residues. Per germline, CDR1 SGHAT and CDR2 FQNNGV. Trimming took 4 bases from V and 8 from J, leaving 20 bases between them. The CDR3 is CASSYREGLGQEKLFF. The DNA of the CDR3 is TGTGCCAGCAGCTATCGGGAGGGCCTCGGACAGGAAAAACTGTTTTTT.

V gene TRBV5-6 combines with J gene TRBJ2-2, with no clear D. V lost 1 base, J lost 6 bases, and 4 bases lay in between. Germline V gene lookup returns CDR1 SGHDT and CDR2 YYEEEE. The CDR3 is 12 amino acids. In DNA form, the CDR3 reads TGTGCCAGCAGCTTGTTCCCCGGGGAGCTGTTTTTT. Translation: CASSLFPGELFF.

V usage is TRBV7-9 and J usage is TRBJ1-1; D perhaps matches TRBD1 (6 bases). The CDR3 totals 14 residues. Germline V gene sequence: CDR1 SEHNR, CDR2 FQNEAQ (reference sequence). V lost 4 bases, J lost 0 bases, and 9 bases lay in between. The CDR3 sequence is CASSSGAMNTEAFF. For the CDR3, the DNA is TGTGCCAGCAGCTCGGGGGCGATGAACACTGAAGCTTTCTTT.

This chain uses TRBV5-6 with TRBJ2-7; D ambiguous. In germline, CDR1 is SGHDT, CDR2 YYEEEE. V shed 0 bases and J shed 7 bases, with 17 bases lying between them. This CDR3 spans 15 amino acids. In DNA form, the CDR3 reads TGTGCCAGCAGCTTGGGGGGTATTCTAACTCTGGAGCAGTACTTC. It codes for CASSLGGILTLEQYF.

J is TRBJ1-2 and V is TRBV7-2; D uncertain. Germline lookup yields CDR1 SGHTA and CDR2 FQGNSA. The CDR3 has 14 amino acids. V lost 0 bases and J lost 2, with 7 bases in between. CDR3 in amino acids: CASSLALGNYGYTF. The CDR3 DNA reads TGTGCCAGCAGCTTAGCGCTCGGGAACTATGGCTACACCTTC.

This clone showed up just a few times. The V and J genes are TRBV28 and TRBJ1-1, with TRBD1 identical over 8 bases. The CDR3 is made up of 15 amino acids. Germline CDR1 and CDR2: MDHEN and SYDVKM. Germline trimming cut 5 bases from V and 3 bases from J; bases unmatched to any gene: 8. For the CDR3, the DNA is TGTGCCAGCAGTACAACAGGACAGGGTCACACTGAAGCTTTCTTT. As protein: CASSTTGQGHTEAFF.

This chain links TRBV19 with TRBJ2-6, with a tentative D call TRBD1 (5 bases). The CDR3 spans 16 residues. Trimming stripped 7 bases from V and 0 bases from J, with 13 bases between. CDR1 is LNHDA and CDR2 is SQIVND in the germline V gene (reference sequence). The CDR3 DNA reads TGTGCCAGTAAGGTTTTTACAGGCTCTGGGGCCAACGTCCTGACTTTC. It is translated as CASKVFTGSGANVLTF. Based on the CDR3 plus reference TRBV19 and TRBJ2-6, the full variable domain is DGGITQSPKYLFRKEGQNVTLSCEQNLNHDAMYWYRQDPGQGLRLIYYSQIVNDFQKGDIAEGYSVSREKKESFPLTVTSAQKNPTAFYLCASKVFTGSGANVLTFGAGSRLTVL.

The chain employs TRBV5-4 and TRBJ1-4; 9 nucleotides line up with TRBD1. This CDR3 comprises 15 residues. Germline V CDR1 and CDR2: SGHNT, YYREEE (reference sequence). Unmatched junction bases numbered 12, after V lost 7 bases and J lost 8 bases. CDR3 nucleotide sequence: TGTGCCAGCTCGACAGGGGGTGTCTCTGGGGAAAAACTGTTTTTT. Residues: CASSTGGVSGEKLFF.